These 17 T cell receptor beta chains came from one sample sequenced in a study. TCRdb itself ran the RT-PCR reads through MiXCR, one entry per CDR3 protein. The top ten hold 3.6% of the sample, which has about 680,000 distinct CDR3 sequences, 13% to 15% seen once. Sequencing was done on a sample of memory CD4+ T cells from blood. These receptors all come from a female donor in good health, serving as a healthy control.

This clonotype has a handful of counts. The chain has TRBV7-8 and TRBJ2-3; possible D gene TRBD2, 6 bases. In germline, CDR1 is SGHVS, CDR2 FQNEAQ. V gave up 4 bases and J gave up 4 bases, with 18 bases separating them. This CDR3 region has 16 residues. The CDR3 DNA reads TGTGCCAGCAGCTCAGGACTGGGGGGAGGAGCAGATACGCAGTATTTT. Its protein product is CASSSGLGGGADTQYF.

This clonotype has just a few counts. The CDR3 here is CASSPRSNSPLHF. DNA of the CDR3: TGTGCCAGCAGCCCCCGGAGTAATTCACCCCTCCACTTT. The genes are TRBV3-1 and TRBJ1-6; D call uncertain. The V gene's germline CDR1 is LGHDT and CDR2 YNNKEL (reference sequence). The CDR3 length is 13 residues. The V end was cut by 4 bases, the J end by 6 bases, with 7 bases between.

At least ten counts were recorded for this clonotype. V is TRBV5-1 and J is TRBJ1-5; a possible D gene is TRBD1 (5 bases). Germline CDR1 is SGHRS and CDR2 is YFSETQ. Trimming removed 4 bases from V and 4 bases from J, with 12 bases in between. CDR3 length equals 14 residues. CDR3 nucleotides: TGCGCCAGCAGCACCGGGGCCCCTAATCAGCCCCAGCATTTT. This gives the protein CASSTGAPNQPQHF.

This clonotype was seen only a few times. This chain joins TRBV27 and TRBJ1-4; 12 bases match TRBD1. The CDR3 consists of 14 residues. Germline V CDR1 and CDR2: MNHEY, SMNVEV (reference sequence). After removal of 0 bases from V and 14 bases from J, the junction contained 4 bases not matched to a gene. CDR3 DNA: TGTGCCAGCAGTTTATCGGGACAGGGGGCGGTTCTGTTTTTT. Its protein is CASSLSGQGAVLFF.

At least ten counts were recorded for this clonotype. CDR3 sequence reads: CASSANTGQGQPQHF. The CDR3 DNA sequence: TGTGCCAGCAGCGCTAATACAGGGCAAGGACAGCCCCAGCATTTT. This sequence joins TRBV9 and TRBJ1-5, with D tentatively TRBD1 (6 bases). The CDR3 sequence is 15 residues long. CDR1 is SGDLS, CDR2 YYNGEE, per germline. With 3 bases removed from V and 7 bases from J, the gap between germline ends came to 17 bases.

The chain employs TRBV9 and TRBJ1-2; D gene uncertain. Trimming stripped 0 bases from V and 8 bases from J, with 11 bases between. This CDR3 has 13 residues. Germline V lookup: CDR1 SGDLS, CDR2 YYNGEE. As DNA, the CDR3 is TGTGCCAGCAGCGTAGCTGAAAATCGGGGCTACACCTTC. Amino acid sequence: CASSVAENRGYTF. Using reference TRBV9 and TRBJ1-2 for the parts outside the CDR3, the full variable domain is DSGVTQTPKHLITATGQRVTLRCSPRSGDLSVYWYQQSLDQGLQFLIQYYNGEERAKGNILERFSAQQFPDLHSELNLSSLELGDSALYFCASSVAENRGYTFGSGTRLTVV.

The table lists this clonotype with a few counts. The V and J genes are TRBV6-5 and TRBJ1-1; TRBD1 agrees at 7 bases. CDR1 is MNHEY and CDR2 is SVGAGI in the germline V gene. There are 13 residues in the CDR3. V shed 6 bases and J 10 bases; nucleotides not matched to a gene: 11. The CDR3 region is CASSPPGQPGAFF. The CDR3 DNA reads TGTGCCAGCAGCCCCCCGGGACAGCCCGGAGCTTTCTTT.

This chain joins TRBV3-1 and TRBJ1-1, with 10 bases aligning to TRBD1. CDR3 length equals 15 residues. The V segment lost 1 base and the J segment 4 bases; nucleotides outside the gene matches: 3. Germline CDR1 LGHDT, CDR2 YNNKEL (reference sequence). In DNA, the CDR3 is TGTGCCAGCAGCCAAGGTGGGACAGGGGCCACTGAAGCTTTCTTT. Protein sequence: CASSQGGTGATEAFF.

The rearrangement links TRBV19 to TRBJ2-1; D is undetermined. V was trimmed by 2 bases and J by 7 bases, leaving 6 bases between them. There are 12 residues in the CDR3. The germline V gene has CDR1 LNHDA and CDR2 SQIVND (reference sequence). The CDR3 region has the DNA TGTGCCAGTAGTATAAAGGGTAATGAGCAGTTCTTC. It is translated as CASSIKGNEQFF. The whole variable domain, filled in from reference TRBV19 and TRBJ2-1, reads DGGITQSPKYLFRKEGQNVTLSCEQNLNHDAMYWYRQDPGQGLRLIYYSQIVNDFQKGDIAEGYSVSREKKESFPLTVTSAQKNPTAFYLCASSIKGNEQFFGPGTRLTVL.

This clonotype was picked up many times. The V call is TRBV27, the J call TRBJ2-1; 8 bases are a match to TRBD2. The junction had 11 bases not matched to a gene; V was cut back by 3 bases and J by 4 bases. This CDR3 has 17 amino acids. CDR1 is MNHEY and CDR2 is SMNVEV in the germline V gene (reference sequence). CDR3 protein: CASSFGTRGGGYNEQFF. Written as DNA, the CDR3 is TGTGCCAGCAGTTTTGGGACTAGAGGGGGGGGATACAATGAGCAGTTCTTC.

Many counts were recorded for this clonotype. The chain links TRBV20-1 to TRBJ2-2; perhaps TRBD1 as D (6 bases). Per germline, CDR1 DFQATT and CDR2 SNEGSKA (reference sequence). There are 14 residues in the CDR3. Trimming stripped 7 bases from V and 0 bases from J, with 12 bases between. CDR3 residues: CSVRGHSNTGELFF. The DNA of the CDR3 is TGCAGTGTCAGGGGACACTCGAACACCGGGGAGCTGTTTTTT.

V is TRBV9 and J is TRBJ1-6; D remains unclear. V shed 3 bases and J shed 7 bases, with 11 bases lying between them. The CDR3 has 14 residues. Germline CDR1 SGDLS, CDR2 YYNGEE. CDR3 in amino acids: CASSGVSENSPLHF. In nucleotides, the CDR3 is TGTGCCAGCAGCGGTGTTAGCGAGAATTCACCCCTCCACTTT.

This clonotype was counted only a few times. V gene TRBV7-6 combines with J gene TRBJ2-1; 7 positions match TRBD1. CDR3 length equals 15 residues. V was pared by 0 bases and J by 10 bases, with 9 bases of the junction left unmatched. The germline gives CDR1 SGHVS, CDR2 FNYEAQ. CDR3 DNA: TGTGCCAGCAGCTTAGCGGGACAGACTACATTCGAGCAGTTCTTC. This codes for CASSLAGQTTFEQFF. Combining the CDR3 with reference TRBV7-6 and TRBJ2-1 gives the whole variable domain GAGVSQSPRYKVTKRGQDVALRCDPISGHVSLYWYRQALGQGPEFLTYFNYEAQQDKSGLPNDRFSAERPEGSISTLTIQRTEQRDSAMYRCASSLAGQTTFEQFFGPGTRLTVL.

The table lists this clonotype with a few counts. The genes are TRBV24-1 and TRBJ2-2, with D perhaps matching TRBD2 (5 bases). Trimming stripped 7 bases from V and 0 bases from J, with 8 bases between. The germline V gene has CDR1 KGHDR and CDR2 SFDVKD. The CDR3 runs 14 residues. The chain's CDR3 is CATRGRSNTGELFF. The CDR3 coding sequence is TGTGCCACCAGGGGGAGATCGAACACCGGGGAGCTGTTTTTT.

The chain is built from TRBV7-2 and TRBJ1-1; no clear D gene. CDR3 size: 13 residues. Trimming cost V 0 bases and J 9 bases, with 11 bases left between them. Germline V gene sequence: CDR1 SGHTA, CDR2 FQGNSA. For the CDR3, the DNA is TGTGCCAGCAGCTTAGCCCAGGACTTACAAGCTTTCTTT. Translation: CASSLAQDLQAFF.

V is TRBV27 and J is TRBJ1-1; D call uncertain. The V gene lost 6 bases and the J gene lost 3 bases, with 17 bases spanning the gap. The length of the CDR3 is 15 residues. Germline-derived CDR1 and CDR2 are MNHEY and SMNVEV (reference sequence). The CDR3 loop reads CASSRSSRLDTEAFF. In DNA form, the CDR3 reads TGTGCCAGCAGCCGAAGTAGTCGGTTGGACACTGAAGCTTTCTTT.

The rearrangement uses TRBV28 and TRBJ2-6; D tentatively reads TRBD1 or TRBD2 (6 bases each). CDR1 is MDHEN, CDR2 SYDVKM, per germline. CDR3 size: 17 residues. V lost 8 bases and J lost 1, with 18 bases in between. The CDR3 DNA follows: TGTGCCAGCGGAGGGGGACTTTTCAGATCTGGGGCCAACGTCCTGACTTTC. It specifies CASGGGLFRSGANVLTF. The full variable domain, in which reference TRBV28 and TRBJ2-6 provide the parts outside the CDR3, is DVKVTQSSRYLVKRTGEKVFLECVQDMDHENMFWYRQDPGLGLRLIYFSYDVKMKEKGDIPEGYSVSREKKERFSLILESASTNQTSMYLCASGGGLFRSGANVLTFGAGSRLTVL.